The T cell receptor (beta chain) described here comes from a study of neurological immune-mediated disorders. The J segment lost 5 bases and the V segment lost 0 bases, leaving 7 bases of the junction unmatched. Germline V gives CDR1 SGHRS, CDR2 YFSETQ. The CDR3 runs 16 residues. This clonotype was seen ten or more times. What it binds is not known. As for time point: longitudinal time-point 2. Study results and caveats: None of the CDR3 amino acid sequences of expanded clones were shared across subjects, and this suggested private repertoires in all groups.

Every sequencing run generated in excess of 160 million TCR-beta sequences. These sequences covered 15-18 subjects. TCRdb passed the 5' RACE reads through MiXCR, listing each CDR3 protein once. The sample lists 50,000 or so distinct CDR3 sequences; about 12% were seen once. The chain recombines TRBV5-1 with TRBJ2-4; TRBD1 agrees at 8 bases. This TCR was sampled from a male donor with HTLV-1-associated myelopathy (HAM/TSP). Sequencing input: PBMCs. The CDR3 protein is CASSLGGTGWENIQYF. The CDR3, as DNA: TGCGCCAGCAGCTTGGGTGGGACAGGATGGGAAAACATTCAGTACTTC.